This T cell receptor (beta chain) is drawn from a study of cytomegalovirus exposure and HLA in healthy donors. Germline assignment: CDR1 LGHNA and CDR2 YNFKEQ. This CDR3 is built from 16 residues. Trimming left V 0 bases short and J 5 bases short, with 16 bases between. Primers included in the PCR were 60 Vbeta and 13 Jbeta primers. TCRdb's table, derived via immunoSEQ multiplex PCR, lists solely in-frame clones and lacks some. The sample consists of more than 200,000 clones, 83% of them appearing once. J is TRBJ1-2 and V is TRBV4-2; unclear D gene. The sequence was obtained from a girl aged 5-17 years in good health and CMV-seronegative. Source material: PBMCs. CDR3 residues: CASSQDRFVRSYGYTF. CDR3 bases: TGTGCCAGCAGCCAAGATCGCTTTGTTAGATCTTATGGCTACACCTTC.